This T cell receptor beta chain was identified in a study of chemoradiotherapy in HPV16-positive cancers. Study-level background: A couple of HPV16-positive patients' cells yielded candidate HPV-specific clones and common motifs. Study-wide results and limits: During treatment, candidate HPV-specific clones and E7-related motifs expanded in tumor. The functional HPV-specific definition rests on just two HPV16-positive patients.

This clone was seen only a few times. Its antigen is not identified. TCRdb's copy holds only in-frame clones and misses some; the assay was immunoSEQ multiplex PCR. Found here are some 5,400 clones, around 80% of them singletons; the top ten hold 29%. Trimming took off 4 bases at V and 8 bases at J, with 14 bases between the two ends. CDR3 length equals 14 residues. Germline assignment: CDR1 SNHLY and CDR2 FYNNEI. The chain is built from TRBV2 and TRBJ1-4; tentatively, D is TRBD1 (6 bases). This sample was gathered from a patient who underwent chemoradiotherapy. This receptor was obtained from a human donor with HPV-associated anogenital cancer. The CDR3 is CASSANREWEKLFF. DNA of the CDR3: TGTGCCAGCAGTGCTAACAGGGAGTGGGAAAAACTGTTTTTT. Full variable domain (rest looked up from reference TRBV2 and TRBJ1-4): EPEVTQTPSHQVTQMGQEVILRCVPISNHLYFYWYRQILGQKVEFLVSFYNNEISEKSEIFDDQFSVERPDGSNFTLKIRSTKLEDSAMYFCASSANREWEKLFFGSGTQLSVL.